What follows are 18 T cell receptor beta chains derived from one specimen sequenced in a study of CD8 T cells in ankylosing spondylitis. TCRdb ran MiXCR on the 5' RACE reads and lists one entry per CDR3 protein. Among about 320,000 distinct CDR3 sequences listed, around 10% were seen once. Sequenced: blood, either unsorted or a sorted T cell fraction (not recorded which). Receptors were obtained from a female donor with ankylosing spondylitis or in good health (not recorded which).

This clonotype was recorded only once. The chain is built from TRBV19 and TRBJ1-1; D uncertain. There are 14 residues in the CDR3. Deletions cut 7 bases from V and 3 bases from J, with 15 bases between. Germline-derived CDR1 and CDR2 are LNHDA and SQIVND (reference sequence). CDR3 loop: CASKPVVGYTEAFF. CDR3 DNA sequence: TGTGCCAGTAAACCGGTAGTAGGGTACACTGAAGCTTTCTTT.

This clonotype occurred many times. The gene calls are TRBV9 and TRBJ1-1; weak D call: TRBD1 (5 bases). V lost 1 base and J 1 base, leaving 11 bases between the germline ends. The CDR3 covers 15 residues. Germline lookup yields CDR1 SGDLS and CDR2 YYNGEE. The CDR3: CASSVFTGANTEAFF. Here the CDR3 DNA reads TGTGCCAGCAGCGTATTCACCGGGGCGAACACTGAAGCTTTCTTT.

This clonotype was observed many times. J is TRBJ2-1 and V is TRBV29-1; no definite D call. V lost 3 bases, J lost 0 bases, and 12 bases lay in between. Germline V lookup: CDR1 SQVTM, CDR2 ANQGSEA. The CDR3 totals 15 residues. The CDR3 reads CSVEYLESSYNEQFF. The DNA for the CDR3 is TGCAGCGTTGAGTATCTAGAGAGCTCCTACAATGAGCAGTTCTTC.

This clonotype was observed at least ten times. CDR3 sequence (DNA): TGTGCCAGCATCTTGACAGGGAACACTGAAGCTTTCTTT. Its protein is CASILTGNTEAFF. V usage is TRBV12-3 or TRBV12-4 and J usage is TRBJ1-1; TRBD1 is a possible D gene (6 bases). Trimming removed 7 bases from V and 1 base from J, with 10 bases in between. The CDR3 covers 13 residues.

With regard to this clonotype: A much larger clone differs from this one at a single base, so this may be a read error. The genes are TRBV11-2 and TRBJ2-4; unclear D gene. In germline, CDR1 is SGHAT, CDR2 FQNNGV. V lost 4 bases and J 0 bases, leaving 13 bases between the germline ends. The CDR3 length is 16 residues. The CDR3 loop reads CASSSATLLAKNIQYF. The DNA for the CDR3 is TGTGCCAGCAGCTCCGCGACCTTACTAGCCAAAAACATTCAGTACTTC.

This clonotype was counted only a few times. V is TRBV28 and J is TRBJ2-1, with D possibly matching TRBD2 (6 bases). Trimming cost V 2 bases and J 8 bases, with 19 bases left between them. This CDR3 is built from 16 residues. The germline gives CDR1 MDHEN, CDR2 SYDVKM. The CDR3 spells CASSLQAGLLGDEQFF. For the CDR3, the DNA is TGTGCCAGCAGTTTACAAGCGGGTCTACTAGGAGATGAGCAGTTCTTC.

J is TRBJ2-7 and V is TRBV25-1, with D perhaps TRBD2 (5 bases). CDR1 is MGHDK, CDR2 SYGVNS, per germline. The CDR3 is made up of 15 amino acids. V dropped 4 bases and J dropped 6 bases, with 19 bases sitting between them. In nucleotides, the CDR3 is TGTGCCAGCAGTGCTAGCTGGGATTTCGGAGGCGAGCAGTACTTC. Translation gives CASSASWDFGGEQYF.

This clonotype has ten or more counts. The chain recombines TRBV5-1 with TRBJ2-7, with D uncertain. Trimming pared 3 bases from V and 3 bases from J, leaving 7 bases between. Germline assignment: CDR1 SGHRS and CDR2 YFSETQ. The CDR3 length is 12 residues. CDR3 in amino acids: CASSSSNYEQYF. CDR3 nucleotides: TGCGCCAGCAGCTCCTCCAACTACGAGCAGTACTTC. The full variable domain, completed using reference TRBV5-1 and TRBJ2-7, is KAGVTQTPRYLIKTRGQQVTLSCSPISGHRSVSWYQQTPGQGLQFLFEYFSETQRNKGNFPGRFSGRQFSNSRSEMNVSTLELGDSALYLCASSSSNYEQYFGPGTRLTVT.

Ten or more counts support this clonotype. This chain links TRBV7-3 with TRBJ2-1; D gene unclear. The V gene's germline CDR1 is SGHTA and CDR2 FQGTGA. The CDR3 covers 13 residues. Trimming took 4 bases from V and 3 from J, leaving 7 bases between them. The CDR3 region is CASSSPFYNEQFF. CDR3 bases: TGTGCCAGCAGCTCCCCCTTCTACAATGAGCAGTTCTTC.

This clonotype was counted ten times or more. The junction and the germline gene differ at one end; a read error may be behind it. The chain employs TRBV10-3 and TRBJ1-5; 7 nucleotides agree with TRBD1. CDR3 length equals 16 residues. CDR1 and CDR2 (germline): ENHRY, SYGVKD. CDR3 residues: CAINEMYGQDFLFRHF. CDR3 DNA: TGTGCCATCAATGAGATGTACGGACAGGATTTTCTCTTTAGGCATTTT.

This clonotype was recorded many times. The chain has TRBV7-2 and TRBJ2-7, with D hard to call. Germline CDR1 is SGHTA and CDR2 is FQGNSA. Between the trimmed V and J ends, which lost 1 base and 1 base, there was a span of 14 bases. This CDR3 contains 16 residues. The CDR3 sequence is CASSLEPKTPSYEQYF. In nucleotides, the CDR3 is TGTGCCAGCAGCTTAGAGCCGAAGACGCCTTCCTACGAGCAGTACTTC.

This clonotype was counted only a few times. V gene TRBV20-1 combines with J gene TRBJ2-7; possible D gene TRBD1, 6 bases. The ends were cut back, 6 bases at V and 1 base at J, with 13 bases in the middle. The germline V gene has CDR1 DFQATT and CDR2 SNEGSKA (reference sequence). The CDR3 is 13 amino acids. CDR3 amino acids: CSAPGHSSYEQYF. The CDR3 bases are TGCAGTGCCCCGGGACATTCGTCCTACGAGCAGTACTTC.

The V call is TRBV7-3, the J call TRBJ2-1, with no clear D. Germline loops: CDR1 SGHTA, CDR2 FQGTGA. The CDR3 runs 15 residues. Trimming took 2 bases from V and 0 from J, leaving 8 bases between them. The CDR3 is CASSLLQSSYNEQFF. CDR3 bases: TGTGCCAGCAGCTTACTCCAAAGCTCCTACAATGAGCAGTTCTTC.

This clonotype was seen only a few times. The genes are TRBV3-1 and TRBJ2-1, with 10 nucleotides matching TRBD2. Trimming at V came to 4 bases and at J to 5 bases, leaving 8 bases not matched to a gene. The germline V gene encodes CDR1 LGHDT and CDR2 YNNKEL (reference sequence). The CDR3 is made up of 16 amino acids. CDR3 nucleotides: TGTGCCAGCAGCCTGAGGGGTAGCGGGGGGAACAATGAGCAGTTCTTC. Protein sequence: CASSLRGSGGNNEQFF.

This clonotype has ten or more counts. The chain carries TRBV24-1 and TRBJ2-5; D is perhaps TRBD2 (5 bases). Trimming took 9 bases from V and 0 from J, leaving 10 bases between them. This CDR3 comprises 13 residues. Germline loops: CDR1 KGHDR, CDR2 SFDVKD. The DNA for the CDR3 is TGTGCCACCGCCGACGGGAACCAAGAGACCCAGTACTTC. Translation gives CATADGNQETQYF.

This sequence joins TRBV11-2 and TRBJ1-1; 10 bases map to TRBD1. The CDR3 is made up of 12 amino acids. Germline values: CDR1 SGHAT, CDR2 FQNNGV. With V trimmed by 3 bases and J by 9 bases, 1 base remained unmatched. The CDR3 coding sequence is TGTGCCAGCAGCTTGACAGGGGGCCAAGCTTTCTTT. Translation: CASSLTGGQAFF.

This clonotype was detected a few times. The V call is TRBV4-2, the J call TRBJ1-4; 7 nucleotides line up with TRBD1. Germline V gives CDR1 LGHNA, CDR2 YNFKEQ. CDR3 length: 19 amino acids. J was trimmed by 0 bases and V by 5 bases; bases with no gene match: 15. This chain's CDR3 is CASSASDRSPRPTNEKLFF. The CDR3 nucleotides are TGTGCCAGCAGCGCTTCGGACAGGAGCCCCCGCCCAACTAATGAAAAACTGTTTTTT.

Many counts were recorded for this clonotype. The chain recombines TRBV12-3 or TRBV12-4 with TRBJ1-5, with D maybe TRBD1 (6 bases). This CDR3 has 14 residues. V shed 8 bases and J shed 6 bases, with 17 bases lying between them. CDR3 bases: TGTGCCAGCTCCTGGAAAGGGGGGGGTCAGCCCCAGCATTTT. Translating it yields CASSWKGGGQPQHF.